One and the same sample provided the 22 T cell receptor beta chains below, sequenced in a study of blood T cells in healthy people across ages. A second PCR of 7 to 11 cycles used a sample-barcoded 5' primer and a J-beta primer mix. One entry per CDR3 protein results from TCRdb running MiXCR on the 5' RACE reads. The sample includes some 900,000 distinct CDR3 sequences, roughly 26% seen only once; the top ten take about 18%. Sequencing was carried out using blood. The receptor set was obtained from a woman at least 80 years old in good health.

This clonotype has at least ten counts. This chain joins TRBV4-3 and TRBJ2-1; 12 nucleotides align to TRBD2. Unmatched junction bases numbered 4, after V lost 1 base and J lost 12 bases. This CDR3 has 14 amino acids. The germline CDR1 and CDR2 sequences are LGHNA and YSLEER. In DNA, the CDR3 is TGCGCCAGCAGCCAAGGGTCTAGCGGGGGGGGGCAGTTCTTC. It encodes CASSQGSSGGGQFF.

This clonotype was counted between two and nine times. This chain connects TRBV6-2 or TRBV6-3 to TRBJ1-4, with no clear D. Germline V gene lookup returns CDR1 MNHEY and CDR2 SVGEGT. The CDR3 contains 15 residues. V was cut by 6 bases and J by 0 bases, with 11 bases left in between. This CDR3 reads CASRSDGATNEKLFF. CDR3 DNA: TGTGCCAGCAGATCCGACGGTGCAACTAATGAAAAACTGTTTTTT.

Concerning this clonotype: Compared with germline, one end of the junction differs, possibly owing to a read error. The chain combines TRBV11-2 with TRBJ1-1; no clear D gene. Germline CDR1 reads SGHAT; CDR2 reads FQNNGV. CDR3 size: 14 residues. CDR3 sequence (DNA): TGTGCCAGCAGCCCCGAGGAAGTGAACACTAAAGCTTTCTTT. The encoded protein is CASSPEEVNTKAFF.

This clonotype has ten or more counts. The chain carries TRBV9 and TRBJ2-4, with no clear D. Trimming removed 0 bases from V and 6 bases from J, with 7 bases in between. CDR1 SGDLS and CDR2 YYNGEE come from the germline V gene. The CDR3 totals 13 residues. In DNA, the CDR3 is TGTGCCAGCAGCGTAGAGACGGGAAACATTCAGTACTTC. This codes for CASSVETGNIQYF.

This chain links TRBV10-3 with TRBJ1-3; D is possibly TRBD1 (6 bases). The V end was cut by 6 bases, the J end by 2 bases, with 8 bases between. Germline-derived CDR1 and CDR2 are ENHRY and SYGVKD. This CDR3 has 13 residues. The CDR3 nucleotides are TGTGCCATCAGAACAGGGCCTGGAAACACCATATATTTT. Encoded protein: CAIRTGPGNTIYF.

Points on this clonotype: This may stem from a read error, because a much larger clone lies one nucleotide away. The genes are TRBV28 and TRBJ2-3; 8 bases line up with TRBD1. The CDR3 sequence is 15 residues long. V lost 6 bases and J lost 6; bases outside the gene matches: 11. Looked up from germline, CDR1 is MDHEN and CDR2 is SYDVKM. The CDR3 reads CASRTTDRVVDTQYF. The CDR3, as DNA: TGTGCCAGCAGAACCACGGACAGGGTAGTGGATACGCAGTATTTT.

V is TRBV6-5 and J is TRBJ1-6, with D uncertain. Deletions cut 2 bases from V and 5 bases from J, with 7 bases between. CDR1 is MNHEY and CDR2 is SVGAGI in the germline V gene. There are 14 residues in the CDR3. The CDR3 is CASSYRQDNSPLHF. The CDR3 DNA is TGTGCCAGCAGTTACCGGCAGGATAATTCACCCCTCCACTTT.

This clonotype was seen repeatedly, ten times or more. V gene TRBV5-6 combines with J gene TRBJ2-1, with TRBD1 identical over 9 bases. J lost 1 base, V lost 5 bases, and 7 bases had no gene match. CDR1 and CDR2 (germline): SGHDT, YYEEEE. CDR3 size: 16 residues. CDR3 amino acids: CASRVEGQGSYNEQFF. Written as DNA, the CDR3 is TGTGCCAGCAGGGTGGAGGGACAGGGATCCTACAATGAGCAGTTCTTC.

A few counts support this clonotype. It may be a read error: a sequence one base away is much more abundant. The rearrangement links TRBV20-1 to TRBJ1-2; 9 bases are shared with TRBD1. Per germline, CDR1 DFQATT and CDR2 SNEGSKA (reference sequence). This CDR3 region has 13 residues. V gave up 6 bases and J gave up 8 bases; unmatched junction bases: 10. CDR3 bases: TGCAGTGCCAGTACTACAGGGGGCGAGGGCTACACCTTC. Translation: CSASTTGGEGYTF.

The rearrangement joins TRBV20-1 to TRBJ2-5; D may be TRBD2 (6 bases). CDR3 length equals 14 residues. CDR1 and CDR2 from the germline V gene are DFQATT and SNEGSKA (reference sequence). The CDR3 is CSAVGLRGLNEQYF. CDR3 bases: TGCAGCGCCGTCGGACTAAGGGGTCTCAATGAGCAGTACTTC.

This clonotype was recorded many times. The CDR3 loop is CASSPLAPSSTDTQYF. CDR3 bases: TGCGCCAGCAGCCCCTTGGCCCCTTCTAGCACAGATACGCAGTATTTT. The V and J genes are TRBV5-1 and TRBJ2-3; D is undetermined. The CDR3 is 16 amino acids. Germline-derived CDR1 and CDR2 are SGHRS and YFSETQ. V dropped 4 bases and J dropped 0 bases, with 15 bases sitting between them.

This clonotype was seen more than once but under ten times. CDR3 region: CASEEGASYNEQYF. CDR3 nucleotides: TGCGCCAGCGAGGAGGGGGCTTCCTACAATGAGCAGTACTTC. This rearrangement joins TRBV5-1 to TRBJ2-7; possibly TRBD1 for D (7 bases). CDR1 is SGHRS and CDR2 is YFSETQ in the germline V gene. The CDR3 totals 14 residues. Trimming took 7 bases from V and 7 from J, leaving 21 bases between them.

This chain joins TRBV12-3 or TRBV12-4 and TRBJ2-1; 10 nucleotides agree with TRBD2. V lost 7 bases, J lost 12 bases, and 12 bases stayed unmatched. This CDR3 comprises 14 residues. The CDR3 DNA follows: TGTGCCAGCACCCAGACTAGCGGGCTAATGATGCAGTTCTTC. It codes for CASTQTSGLMMQFF.

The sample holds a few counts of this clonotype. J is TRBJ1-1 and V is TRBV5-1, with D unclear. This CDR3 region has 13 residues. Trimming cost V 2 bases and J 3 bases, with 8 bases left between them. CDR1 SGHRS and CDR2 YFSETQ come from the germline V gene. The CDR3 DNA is TGCGCCAGCAGCTTTGTGACCGACACTGAAGCTTTCTTT. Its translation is CASSFVTDTEAFF.

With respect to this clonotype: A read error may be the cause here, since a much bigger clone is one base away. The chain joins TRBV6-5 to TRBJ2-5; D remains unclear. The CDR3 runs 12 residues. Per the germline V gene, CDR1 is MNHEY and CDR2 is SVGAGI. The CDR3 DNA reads TGTGCCACCAGCAACAACCAAGAGGCCCAGTACTTC. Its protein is CATSNNQEAQYF.

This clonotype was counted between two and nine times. The CDR3 coding sequence is TGTGCCAGCAGTAAATACACTCTAAAAGATACGGACACTGAAGCTTTCTTT. It codes for CASSKYTLKDTDTEAFF. The chain uses TRBV6-1 and TRBJ1-1; D is unclear. CDR3 size: 17 residues. Germline V gene lookup returns CDR1 MNHNS and CDR2 SASEGT. V lost 5 bases and J lost 3, with 22 bases in between.

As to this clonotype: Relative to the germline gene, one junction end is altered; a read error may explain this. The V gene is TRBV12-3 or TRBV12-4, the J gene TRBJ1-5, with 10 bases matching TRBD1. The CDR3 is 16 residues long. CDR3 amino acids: CASSSIRTGGSQSQHF. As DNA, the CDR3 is TGTGCCAGCAGTTCCATAAGGACAGGGGGGAGTCAGTCCCAGCATTTT.

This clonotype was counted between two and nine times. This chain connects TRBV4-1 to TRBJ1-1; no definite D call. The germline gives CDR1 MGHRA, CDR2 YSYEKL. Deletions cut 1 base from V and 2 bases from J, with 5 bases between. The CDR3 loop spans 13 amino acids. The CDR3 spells CASSQGYNTEAFF. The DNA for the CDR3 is TGCGCCAGCAGCCAAGGGTACAACACTGAAGCTTTCTTT.

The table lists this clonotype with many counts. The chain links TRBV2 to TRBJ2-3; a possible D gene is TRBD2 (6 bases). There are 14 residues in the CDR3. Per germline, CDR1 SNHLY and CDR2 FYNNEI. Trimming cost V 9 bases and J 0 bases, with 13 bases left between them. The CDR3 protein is CARTSGSSTDTQYF. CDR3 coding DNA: TGTGCCAGGACGAGCGGGTCTAGCACAGATACGCAGTATTTT.

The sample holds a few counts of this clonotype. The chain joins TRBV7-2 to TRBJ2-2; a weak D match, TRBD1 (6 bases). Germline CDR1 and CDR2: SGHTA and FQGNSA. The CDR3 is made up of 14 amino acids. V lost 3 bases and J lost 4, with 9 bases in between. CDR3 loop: CASSLVDSTGELFF. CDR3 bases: TGTGCCAGCAGCTTGGTGGACAGCACCGGGGAGCTGTTTTTT.

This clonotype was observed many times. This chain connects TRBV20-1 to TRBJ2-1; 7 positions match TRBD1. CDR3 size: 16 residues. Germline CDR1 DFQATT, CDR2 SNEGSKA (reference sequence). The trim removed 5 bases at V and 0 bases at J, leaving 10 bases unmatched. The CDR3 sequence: CSAVTGTESSYNEQFF. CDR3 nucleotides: TGCAGTGCTGTGACCGGGACAGAAAGCTCCTACAATGAGCAGTTCTTC.

The chain's CDR3 is CASSLAGPMNTEAFF. The CDR3 region has the DNA TGTGCCAGCAGCTTAGCCGGACCTATGAACACTGAAGCTTTCTTT. The rearrangement uses TRBV7-2 and TRBJ1-1; no firm D call. V lost 0 bases to trimming and J lost 0 bases, with 8 bases between them. The germline gives CDR1 SGHTA, CDR2 FQGNSA. CDR3 length equals 15 residues.